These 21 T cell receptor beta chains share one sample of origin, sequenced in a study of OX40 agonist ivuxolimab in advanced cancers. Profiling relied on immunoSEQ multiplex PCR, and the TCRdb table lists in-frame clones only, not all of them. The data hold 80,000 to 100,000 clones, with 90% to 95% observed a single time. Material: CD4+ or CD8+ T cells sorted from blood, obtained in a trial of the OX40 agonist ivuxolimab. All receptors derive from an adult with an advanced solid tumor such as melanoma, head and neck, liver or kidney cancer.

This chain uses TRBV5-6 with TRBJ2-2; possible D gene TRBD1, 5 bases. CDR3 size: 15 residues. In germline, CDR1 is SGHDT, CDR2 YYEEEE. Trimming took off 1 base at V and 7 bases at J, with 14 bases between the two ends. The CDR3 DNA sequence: TGTGCCAGCAGCTTGAACAGGCGAACAAGCGGGGAGCTGTTTTTT. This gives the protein CASSLNRRTSGELFF.

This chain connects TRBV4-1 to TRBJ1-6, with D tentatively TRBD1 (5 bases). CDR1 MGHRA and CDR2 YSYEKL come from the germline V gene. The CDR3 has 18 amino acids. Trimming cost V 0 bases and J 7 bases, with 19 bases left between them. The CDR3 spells CASSQDLTGRRGNSPLHF. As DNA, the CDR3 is TGCGCCAGCAGCCAAGATCTCACAGGTAGAAGAGGCAATTCACCCCTCCACTTT.

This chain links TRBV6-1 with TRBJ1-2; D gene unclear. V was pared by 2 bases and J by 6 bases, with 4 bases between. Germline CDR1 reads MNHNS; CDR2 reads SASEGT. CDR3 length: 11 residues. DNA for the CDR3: TGTGCCAGCAGTGAAAAGGATGGCTACACCTTC. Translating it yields CASSEKDGYTF.

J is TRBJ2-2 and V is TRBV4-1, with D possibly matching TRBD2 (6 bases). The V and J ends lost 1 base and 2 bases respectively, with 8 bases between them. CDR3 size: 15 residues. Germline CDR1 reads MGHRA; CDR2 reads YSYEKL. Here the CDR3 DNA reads TGCGCCAGCAGCCAAGGGACTACAAACACCGGGGAGCTGTTTTTT. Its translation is CASSQGTTNTGELFF.

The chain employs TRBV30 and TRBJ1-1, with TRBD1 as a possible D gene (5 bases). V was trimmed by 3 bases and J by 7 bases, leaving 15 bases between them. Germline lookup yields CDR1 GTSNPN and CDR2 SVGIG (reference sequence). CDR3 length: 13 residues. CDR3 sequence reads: CAWRSGGLNEAFF. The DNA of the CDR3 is TGTGCCTGGAGGTCTGGGGGTCTGAATGAAGCTTTCTTT. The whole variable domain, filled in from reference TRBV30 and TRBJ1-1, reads SQTIHQWPATLVQPVGSPLSLECTVEGTSNPNLYWYRQAAGRGLQLLFYSVGIGQISSEVPQNLSASRPQDRQFILSSKKLLLSDSGFYLCAWRSGGLNEAFFGQGTRLTVV.

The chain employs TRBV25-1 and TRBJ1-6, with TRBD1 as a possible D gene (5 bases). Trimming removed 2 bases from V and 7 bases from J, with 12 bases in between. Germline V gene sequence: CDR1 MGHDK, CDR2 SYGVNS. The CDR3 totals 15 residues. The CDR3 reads CASSEVTDNNSPLHF. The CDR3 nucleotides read TGTGCCAGCAGTGAAGTGACAGACAACAATTCACCCCTCCACTTT.

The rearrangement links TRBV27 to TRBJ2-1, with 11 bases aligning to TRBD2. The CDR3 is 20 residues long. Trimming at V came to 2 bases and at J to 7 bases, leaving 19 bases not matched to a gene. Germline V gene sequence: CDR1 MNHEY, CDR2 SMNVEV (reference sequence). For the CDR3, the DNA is TGTGCCAGCAGTTTAGTGTCGTGGGATTTAGCGGGGGGGCCGGGGAATGAGCAGTTCTTC. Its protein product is CASSLVSWDLAGGPGNEQFF.

The CDR3 DNA reads as TGCAGCGTTGCCGACGCCTTGGGAGGCTACACCTTC. Its protein product is CSVADALGGYTF. V gene TRBV29-1 combines with J gene TRBJ1-2; D ambiguous. This CDR3 spans 12 amino acids. Germline assignment: CDR1 SQVTM and CDR2 ANQGSEA. Trimming left V 4 bases short and J 8 bases short, with 14 bases between.

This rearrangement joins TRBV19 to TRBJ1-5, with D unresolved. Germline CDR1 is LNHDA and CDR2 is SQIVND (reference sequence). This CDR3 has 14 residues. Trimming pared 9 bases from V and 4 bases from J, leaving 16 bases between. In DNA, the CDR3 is TGTGCCAGCGAAACCCGAAGGGATAATCAGCCCCAGCATTTT. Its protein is CASETRRDNQPQHF.

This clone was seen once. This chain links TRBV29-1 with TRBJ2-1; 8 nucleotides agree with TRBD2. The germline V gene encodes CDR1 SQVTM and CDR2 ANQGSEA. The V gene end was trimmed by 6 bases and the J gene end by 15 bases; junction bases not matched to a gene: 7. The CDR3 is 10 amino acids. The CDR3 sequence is CSVGVGLVFF. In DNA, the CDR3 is TGCAGCGTGGGGGTGGGACTAGTGTTCTTC.

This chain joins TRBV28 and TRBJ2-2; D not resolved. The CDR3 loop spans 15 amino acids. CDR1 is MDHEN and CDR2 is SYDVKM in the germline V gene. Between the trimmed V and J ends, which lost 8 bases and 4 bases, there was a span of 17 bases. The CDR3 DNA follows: TGTGCCAGCGAACCAAGCGCCACAGCCACCGGGGAGCTGTTTTTT. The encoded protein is CASEPSATATGELFF.

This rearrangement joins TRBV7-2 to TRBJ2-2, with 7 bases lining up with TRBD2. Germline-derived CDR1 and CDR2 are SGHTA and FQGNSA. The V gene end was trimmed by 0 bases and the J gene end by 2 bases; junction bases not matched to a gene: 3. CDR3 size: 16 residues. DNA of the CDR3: TGTGCCAGCAGCTTAGCGCTAGCGGCTAACACCGGGGAGCTGTTTTTT. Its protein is CASSLALAANTGELFF.

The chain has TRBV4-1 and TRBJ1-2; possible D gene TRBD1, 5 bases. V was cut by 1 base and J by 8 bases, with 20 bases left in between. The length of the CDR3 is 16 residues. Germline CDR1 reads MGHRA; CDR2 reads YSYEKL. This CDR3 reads CASSQVGLTPGDGYTF. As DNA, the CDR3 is TGCGCCAGCAGCCAAGTAGGTTTGACTCCCGGGGACGGCTACACCTTC.

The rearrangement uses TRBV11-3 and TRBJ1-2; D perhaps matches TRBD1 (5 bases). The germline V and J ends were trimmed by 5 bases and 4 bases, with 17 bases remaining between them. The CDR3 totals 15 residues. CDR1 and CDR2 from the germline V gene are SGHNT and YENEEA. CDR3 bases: TGTGCCAGCAGCAGCGAAAAGCAGGGAGGCTATGGCTACACCTTC. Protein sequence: CASSSEKQGGYGYTF.

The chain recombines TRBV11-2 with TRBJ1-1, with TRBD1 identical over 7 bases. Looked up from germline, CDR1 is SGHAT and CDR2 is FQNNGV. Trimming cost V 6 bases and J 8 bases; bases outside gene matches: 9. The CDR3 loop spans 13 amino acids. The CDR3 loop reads CASSDTGVSEAFF. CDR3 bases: TGTGCCAGCAGTGACACAGGGGTCTCGGAAGCTTTCTTT.

The CDR3 DNA reads as TGTGCCAGCAGCGTCGACGGAAACACCATATATTTT. Translation: CASSVDGNTIYF. The genes are TRBV5-6 and TRBJ1-3, with D uncertain. Trimming removed 4 bases from V and 4 bases from J, with 6 bases in between. The CDR3 is 12 residues long. Looked up from germline, CDR1 is SGHDT and CDR2 is YYEEEE.

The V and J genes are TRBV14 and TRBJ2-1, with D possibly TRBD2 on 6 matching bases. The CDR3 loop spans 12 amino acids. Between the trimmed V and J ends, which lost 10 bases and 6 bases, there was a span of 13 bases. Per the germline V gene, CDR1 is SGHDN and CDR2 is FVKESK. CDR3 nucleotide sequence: TGTGCCACCAGGGACTGGTCCAATGAGCAGTTCTTC. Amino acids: CATRDWSNEQFF. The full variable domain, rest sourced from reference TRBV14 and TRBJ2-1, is EAGVTQFPSHSVIEKGQTVTLRCDPISGHDNLYWYRRVMGKEIKFLLHFVKESKQDESGMPNNRFLAERTGGTYSTLKVQPAELEDSGVYFCATRDWSNEQFFGPGTRLTVL.

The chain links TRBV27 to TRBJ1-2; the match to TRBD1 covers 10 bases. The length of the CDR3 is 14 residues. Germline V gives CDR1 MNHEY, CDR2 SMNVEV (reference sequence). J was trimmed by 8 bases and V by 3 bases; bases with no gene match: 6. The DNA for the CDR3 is TGTGCCAGCAGTTTTCAGACAGGGGGCGTCGGCTACACCTTC. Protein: CASSFQTGGVGYTF.

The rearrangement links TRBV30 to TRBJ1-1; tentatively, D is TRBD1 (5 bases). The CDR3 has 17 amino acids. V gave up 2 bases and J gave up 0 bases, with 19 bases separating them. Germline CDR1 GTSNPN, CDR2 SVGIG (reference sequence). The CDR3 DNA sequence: TGTGCCTGGAGTATTGAGCCAGGATTAGGGGTGAACACTGAAGCTTTCTTT. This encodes CAWSIEPGLGVNTEAFF. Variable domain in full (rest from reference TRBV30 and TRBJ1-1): SQTIHQWPATLVQPVGSPLSLECTVEGTSNPNLYWYRQAAGRGLQLLFYSVGIGQISSEVPQNLSASRPQDRQFILSSKKLLLSDSGFYLCAWSIEPGLGVNTEAFFGQGTRLTVV.

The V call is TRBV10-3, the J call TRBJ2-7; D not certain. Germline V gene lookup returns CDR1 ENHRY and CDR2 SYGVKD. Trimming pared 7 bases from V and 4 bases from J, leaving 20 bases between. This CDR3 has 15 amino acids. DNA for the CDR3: TGTGCCATCACCCCGTCCGGCGAGCGACCGTACGAGCAGTACTTC. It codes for CAITPSGERPYEQYF.

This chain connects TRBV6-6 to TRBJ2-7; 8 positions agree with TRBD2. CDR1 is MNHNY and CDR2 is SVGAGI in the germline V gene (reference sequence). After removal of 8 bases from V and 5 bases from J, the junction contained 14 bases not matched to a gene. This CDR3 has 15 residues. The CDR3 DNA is TGTGCCAGCGAAACCTTACCGGGACTAGTACACGAGCAGTACTTC. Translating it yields CASETLPGLVHEQYF.